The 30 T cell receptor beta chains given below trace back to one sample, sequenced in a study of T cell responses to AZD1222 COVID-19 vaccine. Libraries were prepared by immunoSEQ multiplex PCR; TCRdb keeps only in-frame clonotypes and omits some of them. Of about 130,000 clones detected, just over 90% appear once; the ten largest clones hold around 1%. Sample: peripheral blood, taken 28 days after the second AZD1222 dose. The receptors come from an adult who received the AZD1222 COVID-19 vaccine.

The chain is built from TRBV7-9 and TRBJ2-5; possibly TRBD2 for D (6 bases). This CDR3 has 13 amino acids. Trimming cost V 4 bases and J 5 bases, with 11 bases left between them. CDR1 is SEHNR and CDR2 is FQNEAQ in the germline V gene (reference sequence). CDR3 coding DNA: TGTGCCAGCAGCTCGGGACTTTCGGAGACCCAGTACTTC. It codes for CASSSGLSETQYF.

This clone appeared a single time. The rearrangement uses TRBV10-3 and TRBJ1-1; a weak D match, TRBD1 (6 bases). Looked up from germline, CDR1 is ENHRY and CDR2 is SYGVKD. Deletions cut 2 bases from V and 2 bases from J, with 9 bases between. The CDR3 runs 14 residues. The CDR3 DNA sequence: TGTGCCATCAGTGAGAGAGGGGGTAACACTGAAGCTTTCTTT. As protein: CAISERGGNTEAFF.

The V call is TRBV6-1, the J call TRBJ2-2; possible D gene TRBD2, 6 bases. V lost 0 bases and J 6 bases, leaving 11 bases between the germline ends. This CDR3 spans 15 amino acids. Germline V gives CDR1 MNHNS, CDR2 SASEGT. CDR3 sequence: CASSEAYGSAGELFF. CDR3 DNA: TGTGCCAGCAGTGAAGCGTACGGGAGTGCCGGGGAGCTGTTTTTT.

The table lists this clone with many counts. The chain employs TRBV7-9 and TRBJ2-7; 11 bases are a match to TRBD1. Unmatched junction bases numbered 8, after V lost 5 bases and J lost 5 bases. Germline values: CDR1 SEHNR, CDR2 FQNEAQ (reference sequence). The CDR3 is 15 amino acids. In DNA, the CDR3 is TGTGCCAGCAGCATAACCGGGACAGGGGGTCACGAGCAGTACTTC. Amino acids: CASSITGTGGHEQYF.

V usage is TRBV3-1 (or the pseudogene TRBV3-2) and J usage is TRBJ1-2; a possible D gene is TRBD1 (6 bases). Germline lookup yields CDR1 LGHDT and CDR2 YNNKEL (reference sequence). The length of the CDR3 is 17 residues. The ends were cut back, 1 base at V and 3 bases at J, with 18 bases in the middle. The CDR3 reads CASSQGRGRGSDYGYTF. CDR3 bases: TGTGCCAGCAGCCAAGGCCGGGGAAGGGGGAGTGACTATGGCTACACCTTC.

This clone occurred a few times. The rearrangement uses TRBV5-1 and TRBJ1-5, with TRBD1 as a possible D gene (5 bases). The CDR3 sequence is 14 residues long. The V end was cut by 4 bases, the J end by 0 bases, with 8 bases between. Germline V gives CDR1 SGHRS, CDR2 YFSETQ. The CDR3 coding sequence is TGCGCCAGCAGCGCCGACAGTAGCAATCAGCCCCAGCATTTT. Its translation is CASSADSSNQPQHF.

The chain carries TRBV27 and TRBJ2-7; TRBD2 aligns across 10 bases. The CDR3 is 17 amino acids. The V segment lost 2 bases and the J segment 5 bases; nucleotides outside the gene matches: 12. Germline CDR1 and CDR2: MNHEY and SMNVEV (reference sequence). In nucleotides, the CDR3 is TGTGCCAGCAGTTTACCCCCCCTAGCGGGAGTCGTTGACGAGCAGTACTTC. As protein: CASSLPPLAGVVDEQYF.

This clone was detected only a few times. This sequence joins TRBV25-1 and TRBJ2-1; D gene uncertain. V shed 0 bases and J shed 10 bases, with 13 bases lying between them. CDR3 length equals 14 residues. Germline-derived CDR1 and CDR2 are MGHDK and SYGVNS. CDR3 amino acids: CASSEYEDYREQFF. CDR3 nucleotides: TGTGCCAGCAGTGAATATGAGGATTATCGAGAGCAGTTCTTC.

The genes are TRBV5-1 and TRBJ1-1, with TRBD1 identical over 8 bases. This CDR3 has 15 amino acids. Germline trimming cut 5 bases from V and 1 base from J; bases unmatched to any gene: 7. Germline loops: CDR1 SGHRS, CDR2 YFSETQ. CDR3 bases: TGCGCCAGCAGTAATCGGGACAGGACGAACACTGAAGCTTTCTTT. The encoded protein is CASSNRDRTNTEAFF.

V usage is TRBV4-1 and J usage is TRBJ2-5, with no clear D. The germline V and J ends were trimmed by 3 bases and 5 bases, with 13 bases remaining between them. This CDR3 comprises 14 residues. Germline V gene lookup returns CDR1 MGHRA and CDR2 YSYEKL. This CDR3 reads CASSHDAAKETQYF. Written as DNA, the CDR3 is TGCGCCAGCAGCCATGACGCCGCGAAGGAGACCCAGTACTTC.

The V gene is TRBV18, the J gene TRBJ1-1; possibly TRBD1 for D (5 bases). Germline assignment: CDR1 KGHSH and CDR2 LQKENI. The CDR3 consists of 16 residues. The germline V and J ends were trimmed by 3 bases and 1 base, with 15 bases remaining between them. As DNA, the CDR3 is TGTGCCAGCTCACCCATGCAGTTGGGGGAGAACACTGAAGCTTTCTTT. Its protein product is CASSPMQLGENTEAFF.

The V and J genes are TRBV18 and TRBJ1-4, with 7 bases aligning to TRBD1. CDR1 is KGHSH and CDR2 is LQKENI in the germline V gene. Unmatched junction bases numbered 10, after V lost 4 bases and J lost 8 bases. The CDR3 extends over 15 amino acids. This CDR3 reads CASSRWNRGEEKLFF. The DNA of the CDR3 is TGTGCCAGCTCACGGTGGAACAGGGGCGAAGAAAAACTGTTTTTT.

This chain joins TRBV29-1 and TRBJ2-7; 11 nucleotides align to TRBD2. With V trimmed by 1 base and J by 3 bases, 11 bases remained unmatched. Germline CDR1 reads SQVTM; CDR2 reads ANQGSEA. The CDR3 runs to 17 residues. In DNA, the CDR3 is TGCAGCGTTGAAGTTGGTCATGTAGGGACTAGCGGCTACGAGCAGTACTTC. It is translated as CSVEVGHVGTSGYEQYF.

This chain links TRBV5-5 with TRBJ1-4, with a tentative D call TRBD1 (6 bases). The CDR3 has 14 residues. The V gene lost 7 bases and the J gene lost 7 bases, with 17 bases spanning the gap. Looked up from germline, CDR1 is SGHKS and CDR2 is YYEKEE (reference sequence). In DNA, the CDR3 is TGTGCCAGCGGTCAACTTGGACAGATTGAAAAACTGTTTTTT. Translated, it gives CASGQLGQIEKLFF. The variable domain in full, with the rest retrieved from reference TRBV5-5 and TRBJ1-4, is DAGVTQSPTHLIKTRGQQVTLRCSPISGHKSVSWYQQVLGQGPQFIFQYYEKEERGRGNFPDRFSARQFPNYSSELNVNALLLGDSALYLCASGQLGQIEKLFFGSGTQLSVL.

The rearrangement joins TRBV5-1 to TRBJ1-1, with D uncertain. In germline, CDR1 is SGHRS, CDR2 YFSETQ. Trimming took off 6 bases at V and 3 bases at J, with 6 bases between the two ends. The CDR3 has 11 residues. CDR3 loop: CASTVDTEAFF. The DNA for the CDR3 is TGCGCCAGCACCGTAGACACTGAAGCTTTCTTT.

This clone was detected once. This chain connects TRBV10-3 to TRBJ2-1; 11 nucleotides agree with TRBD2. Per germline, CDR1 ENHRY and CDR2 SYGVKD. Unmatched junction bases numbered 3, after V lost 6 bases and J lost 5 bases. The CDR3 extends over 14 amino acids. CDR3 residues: CAIRPTSGDNEQFF. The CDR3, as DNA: TGTGCCATCAGGCCGACTAGCGGGGACAATGAGCAGTTCTTC.

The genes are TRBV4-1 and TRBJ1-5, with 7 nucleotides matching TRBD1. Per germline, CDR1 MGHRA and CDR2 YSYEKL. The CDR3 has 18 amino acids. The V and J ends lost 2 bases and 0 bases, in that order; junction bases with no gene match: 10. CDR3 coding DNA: TGCGCCAGCAGCCAATGGGGACAGCCTTCATATAGCAATCAGCCCCAGCATTTT. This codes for CASSQWGQPSYSNQPQHF.

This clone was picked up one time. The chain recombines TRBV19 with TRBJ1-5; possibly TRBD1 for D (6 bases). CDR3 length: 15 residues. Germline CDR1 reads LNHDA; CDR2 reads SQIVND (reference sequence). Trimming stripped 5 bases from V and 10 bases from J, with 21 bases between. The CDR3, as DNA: TGTGCCAGTAGTCCCTTTACAACCGGGGGCCTACCCCAGCATTTT. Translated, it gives CASSPFTTGGLPQHF. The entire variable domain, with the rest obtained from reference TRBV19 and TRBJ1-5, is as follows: DGGITQSPKYLFRKEGQNVTLSCEQNLNHDAMYWYRQDPGQGLRLIYYSQIVNDFQKGDIAEGYSVSREKKESFPLTVTSAQKNPTAFYLCASSPFTTGGLPQHFGDGTRLSIL.

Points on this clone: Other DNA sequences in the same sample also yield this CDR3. The CDR3 nucleotides are TGTGCCAGTAGTATTAGGGATAGCAATCAGCCCCAGCATTTT. Amino acids: CASSIRDSNQPQHF. The chain combines TRBV19 with TRBJ1-5; D is unclear. Looked up from germline, CDR1 is LNHDA and CDR2 is SQIVND (reference sequence). The CDR3 is made up of 14 amino acids. V was cut by 3 bases and J by 0 bases, with 6 bases left in between.

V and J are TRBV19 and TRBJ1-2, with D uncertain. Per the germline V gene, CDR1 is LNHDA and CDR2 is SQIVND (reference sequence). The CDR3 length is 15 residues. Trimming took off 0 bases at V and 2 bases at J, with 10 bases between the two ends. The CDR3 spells CASSIDLGSNYGYTF. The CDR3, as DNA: TGTGCCAGTAGTATAGATTTAGGCAGCAACTATGGCTACACCTTC.

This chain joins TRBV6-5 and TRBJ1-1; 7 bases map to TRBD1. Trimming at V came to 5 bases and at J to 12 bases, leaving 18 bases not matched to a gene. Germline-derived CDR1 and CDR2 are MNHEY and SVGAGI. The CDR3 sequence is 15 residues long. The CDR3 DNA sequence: TGTGCCAGCAGTCCGACTCGGCCCGGGACAGATTCGACTTTCTTT. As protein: CASSPTRPGTDSTFF.

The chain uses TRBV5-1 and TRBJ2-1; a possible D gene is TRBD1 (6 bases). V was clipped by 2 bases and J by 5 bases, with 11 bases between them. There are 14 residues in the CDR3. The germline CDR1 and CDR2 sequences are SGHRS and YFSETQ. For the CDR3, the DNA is TGCGCCAGCAGCTTACCCAGGGGAGACAATGAGCAGTTCTTC. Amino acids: CASSLPRGDNEQFF.

The DNA of the CDR3 is TGTGCCAGCAGGAAAGGGGGCGGACAAGCTAGGGGCTATGGCTACACCTTC. As protein: CASRKGGGQARGYGYTF. This rearrangement joins TRBV28 to TRBJ1-2, with 7 nucleotides matching TRBD1. The CDR3 has 17 residues. The germline gives CDR1 MDHEN, CDR2 SYDVKM. Trimming removed 6 bases from V and 4 bases from J; junction bases left unmatched: 17.

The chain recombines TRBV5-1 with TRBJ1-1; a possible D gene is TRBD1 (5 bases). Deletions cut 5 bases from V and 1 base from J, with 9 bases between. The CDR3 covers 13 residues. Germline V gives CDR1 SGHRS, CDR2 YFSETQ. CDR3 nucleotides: TGCGCCAGCAGGGTGGGACCGAACACTGAAGCTTTCTTT. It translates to CASRVGPNTEAFF.

The CDR3 reads CASSLKWDRAYEQYF. CDR3 DNA: TGTGCCAGCAGTTTAAAATGGGACAGAGCCTACGAGCAGTACTTC. This chain uses TRBV27 with TRBJ2-7; 7 bases fit TRBD1. The V gene end was trimmed by 2 bases and the J gene end by 2 bases; junction bases not matched to a gene: 6. CDR1 is MNHEY, CDR2 SMNVEV, per germline (reference sequence). CDR3 length equals 15 residues.

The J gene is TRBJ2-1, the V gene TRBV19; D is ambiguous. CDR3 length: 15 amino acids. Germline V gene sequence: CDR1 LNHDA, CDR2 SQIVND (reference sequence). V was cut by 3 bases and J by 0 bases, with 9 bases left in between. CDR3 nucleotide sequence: TGTGCCAGTAGTATTCTCATGACCTCCTACAATGAGCAGTTCTTC. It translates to CASSILMTSYNEQFF.

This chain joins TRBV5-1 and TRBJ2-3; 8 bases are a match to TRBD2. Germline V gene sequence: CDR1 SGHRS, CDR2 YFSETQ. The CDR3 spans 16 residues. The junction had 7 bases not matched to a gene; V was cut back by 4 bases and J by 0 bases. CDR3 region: CASSLTSESSTDTQYF. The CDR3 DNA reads TGCGCCAGCAGCCTGACTAGCGAATCTAGCACAGATACGCAGTATTTT.

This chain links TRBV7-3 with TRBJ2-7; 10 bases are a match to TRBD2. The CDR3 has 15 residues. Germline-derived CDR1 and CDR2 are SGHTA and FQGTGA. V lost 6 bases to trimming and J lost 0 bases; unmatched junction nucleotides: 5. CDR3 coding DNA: TGTGCCAGCAGTCCACTAGCGGGGAGCTCCTACGAGCAGTACTTC. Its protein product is CASSPLAGSSYEQYF.

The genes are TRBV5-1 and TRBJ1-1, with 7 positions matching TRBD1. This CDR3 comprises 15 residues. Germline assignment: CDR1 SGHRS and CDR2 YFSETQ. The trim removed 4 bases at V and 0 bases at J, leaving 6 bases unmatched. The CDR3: CASSDPGTVNTEAFF. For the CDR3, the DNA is TGCGCCAGCAGCGATCCCGGGACAGTGAACACTGAAGCTTTCTTT.

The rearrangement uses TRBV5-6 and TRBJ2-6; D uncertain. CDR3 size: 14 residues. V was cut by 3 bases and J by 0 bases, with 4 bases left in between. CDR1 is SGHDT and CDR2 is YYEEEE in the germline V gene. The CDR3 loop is CASSWGSGANVLTF. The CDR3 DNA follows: TGTGCCAGCAGCTGGGGCTCTGGGGCCAACGTCCTGACTTTC.